Included here is one TCR beta chain sequence, with context. In the original workflow: Reference gene primers were amplified, and this amplification served to estimate nucleated cell counts. The data were produced by immunoSEQ multiplex PCR, yet TCRdb's version contains in-frame clones alone and is incomplete. The V and J calls and clone size were taken over from that table, and D and trimming were inferred from the DNA. The sample consists of around 150,000 clones, around nine tenths of them appearing once. With 2 bases removed from V and 4 bases from J, the gap between germline ends came to 11 bases. CDR1 and CDR2 from the germline V gene are MNHEY and SVGEGT. This CDR3 region has 15 residues. The data stem from a study of blood T cell repertoires in COVID-19. Looking at the study overall: Specimens from acute and convalescent COVID-19 originated in the United States, Italy and Spain. T cells, B-cell-depleted T cells, or PBMCs provided the cDNA or gDNA that served as material.

The source of this sequence is a woman aged 40 to 50 with acute or convalescent COVID-19. The rearrangement uses TRBV6-2 or TRBV6-3 and TRBJ1-4; weak D call: TRBD1 (5 bases). What was sequenced was peripheral blood. CDR3 residues: CASSYHQGGNEKLFF. The CDR3 nucleotides read TGTGCCAGCAGTTACCATCAGGGCGGTAATGAAAAACTGTTTTTT.